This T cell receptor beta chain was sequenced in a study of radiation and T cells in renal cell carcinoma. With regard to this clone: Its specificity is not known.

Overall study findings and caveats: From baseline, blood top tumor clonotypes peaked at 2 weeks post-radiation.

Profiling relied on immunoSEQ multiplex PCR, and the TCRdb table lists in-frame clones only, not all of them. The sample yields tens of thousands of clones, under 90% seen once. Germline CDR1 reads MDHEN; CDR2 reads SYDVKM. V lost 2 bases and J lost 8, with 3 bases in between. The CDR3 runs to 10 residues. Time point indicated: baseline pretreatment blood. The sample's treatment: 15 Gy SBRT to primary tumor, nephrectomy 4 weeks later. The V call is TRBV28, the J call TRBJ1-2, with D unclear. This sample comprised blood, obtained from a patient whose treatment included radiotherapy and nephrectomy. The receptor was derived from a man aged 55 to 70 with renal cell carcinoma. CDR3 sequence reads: CASSLQGYTF. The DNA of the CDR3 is TGTGCCAGCAGTTTACAGGGCTACACCTTC.